This TCR beta chain was profiled in a study of blood T cell repertoires in COVID-19. As for the study in general: Acute-phase and convalescent COVID-19 samples originated in the United States, Italy and Spain. From T cells, B-cell-depleted T cells, or PBMCs came the material, which was cDNA or gDNA.

The CDR3 covers 15 residues. Germline values: CDR1 LGHDT, CDR2 YNNKEL (reference sequence). Trimming shortened V by 1 base and J by 4 bases, and 13 bases separated the two germline ends. Study processing details: Estimated nucleated cell counts came from reference gene primer amplification. Profiled with immunoSEQ multiplex PCR; TCRdb holds only in-frame clones, not every one. The V and J calls and clone size are taken from that table; D and trimming were inferred from the DNA. There are 90,000 to 130,000 clones in the sample; about four fifths occur only once, and about 4% lies in the top ten. What was sequenced was peripheral blood. This TCR came from a woman in her 70s with acute or convalescent COVID-19. The V gene is TRBV3-1 (or the pseudogene TRBV3-2), the J gene TRBJ1-1; unclear D gene. The CDR3 loop is CASSQAERGTTEAFF. CDR3 sequence (DNA): TGTGCCAGCAGCCAAGCGGAGCGGGGAACCACTGAAGCTTTCTTT.